This T cell receptor (beta chain) was sequenced in a study of blood T cell repertoires in COVID-19 (dated by TCRdb to 2018 to 2021). About the study as a whole: Samples covering the acute and convalescent phases of COVID-19 were provided by collaborators in the United States, Italy and Spain. Nearly every sample came with metadata listing a de-identified subject ID, COVID-19 status, age in years and sex. HLA class I and class II types, where available, came from metadata supplied by the sample provider rather than from assay-based typing. The dataset comprised deeply sampled blood TCRbeta repertoires from subjects exposed to, actively infected with, or recovered from COVID-19. The samples were drawn from two sources: the first 160 participants of the ongoing ImmuneRACE study, and 1,000 to 1,500 subjects contributed by 6 global collaborators. The material from the prospective study consisted of cDNA or gDNA derived from T cells, B-cell-depleted T cells, or PBMCs. The repertoires were made available in a free public database intended to serve as a resource for research on the immune response to SARS-CoV-2. What the work shows at the level of the full study, not this receptor alone: Clinical and demographic metadata were provided uncurated, with the amount varying by source and participant.

Each collaborating institution followed its own protocols to collect whole blood in K2EDTA tubes. For TCRbeta analysis, collaborators shipped samples as frozen whole blood, isolated PBMCs, or DNA extracted from either of those sample types. TCRbeta CDR3 regions were amplified from genomic DNA using the immunoSEQ Assay, a bias-controlled multiplex PCR. For the original study's pipeline: Within the assay, amplification of reference gene primers was used to estimate how many nucleated cells each sample contained. Sequence reads were collapsed and filtered to measure the absolute abundance of every unique TCRbeta CDR3 rearrangement. Productive Simpson clonality was computed per sample as the square root of Simpson's diversity index over productive rearrangements. Not all clones reach the TCRdb copy of this immuneACCESS table, which keeps in-frame sequences only. Checked studies attribute under half of the gap to unresolved V genes and leave the rest unexplained. V and J calls and clone size follow that table, whereas D and trimming were derived from the DNA. This sample is represented by 100,000 to 150,000 clones; roughly three quarters of them were singletons. The ten largest clonotypes hold over 1.5% of the sample.

Counted from cysteine to phenylalanine, this CDR3 has 15 amino acids. Left in the record is the CDR3 DNA by itself, 45 bases read in frame from the first base. Ends trimmed: V by 0 bases, J by 4 bases; bases unmatched to a gene: 2. CDR1 and CDR2 (SGHDT, YYEEEE) derive from the germline V gene. Remarks on this clone: What antigen it recognizes has not been identified. Base quality data are lacking; no much larger clone is found one base away.

The chain is made from TRBV5-6 and TRBJ2-1, and 9 junctional nucleotides match TRBD1. Sequences were obtained from peripheral blood. The source of this sequence is a woman in her 70s with acute or convalescent COVID-19. The DNA sequence follows: TGTGCCAGCAGCTTGGTACAGGGGGCGTACAATGAGCAGTTCTTC. Translation gives CASSLVQGAYNEQFF.